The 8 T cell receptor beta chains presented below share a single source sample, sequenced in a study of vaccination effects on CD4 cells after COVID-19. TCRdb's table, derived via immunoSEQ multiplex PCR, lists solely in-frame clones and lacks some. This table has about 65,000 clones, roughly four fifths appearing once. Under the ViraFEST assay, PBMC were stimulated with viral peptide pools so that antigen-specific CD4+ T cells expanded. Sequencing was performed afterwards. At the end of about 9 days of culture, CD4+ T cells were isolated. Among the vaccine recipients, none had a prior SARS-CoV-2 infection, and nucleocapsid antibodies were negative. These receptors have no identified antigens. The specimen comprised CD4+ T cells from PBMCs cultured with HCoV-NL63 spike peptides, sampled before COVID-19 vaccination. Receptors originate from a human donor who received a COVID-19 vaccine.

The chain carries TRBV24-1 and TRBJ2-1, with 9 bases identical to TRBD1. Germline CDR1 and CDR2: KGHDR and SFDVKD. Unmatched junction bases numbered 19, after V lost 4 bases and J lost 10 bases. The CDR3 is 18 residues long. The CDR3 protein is CATSERDRVGPRRDEQFF. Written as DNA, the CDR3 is TGTGCCACCAGTGAGCGGGACAGGGTCGGTCCCCGGAGGGACGAGCAGTTCTTC.

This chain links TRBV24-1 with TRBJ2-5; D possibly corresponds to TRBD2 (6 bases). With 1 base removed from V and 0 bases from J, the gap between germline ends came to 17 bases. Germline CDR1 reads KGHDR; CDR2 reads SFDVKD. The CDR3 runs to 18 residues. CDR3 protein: CATSDLGGEIGYQETQYF. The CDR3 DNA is TGTGCCACCAGTGATTTAGGAGGGGAAATAGGGTACCAAGAGACCCAGTACTTC.

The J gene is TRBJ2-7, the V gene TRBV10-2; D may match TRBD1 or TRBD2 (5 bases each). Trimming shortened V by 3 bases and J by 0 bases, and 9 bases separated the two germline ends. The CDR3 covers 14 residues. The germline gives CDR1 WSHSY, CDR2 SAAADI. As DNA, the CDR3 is TGCGCCAGCAGTGATTGGGGGAGCTCCTACGAGCAGTACGTC. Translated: CASSDWGSSYEQYV.

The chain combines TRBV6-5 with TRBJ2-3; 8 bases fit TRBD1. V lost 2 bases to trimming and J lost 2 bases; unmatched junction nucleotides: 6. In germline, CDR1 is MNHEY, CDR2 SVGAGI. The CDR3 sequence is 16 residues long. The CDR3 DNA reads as TGTGCCAGCAGTTACGACAGGACAGGGCCCACAGATACGCAGTATTTT. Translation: CASSYDRTGPTDTQYF.

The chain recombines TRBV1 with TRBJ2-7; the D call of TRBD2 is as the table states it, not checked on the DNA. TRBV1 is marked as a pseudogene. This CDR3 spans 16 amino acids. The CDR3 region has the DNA TGCACCCCCAAGGCGCGGGGGGAATTAAGCTCCTACGAGCAGTACGTC. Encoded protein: CTPKARGELSSYEQYV.

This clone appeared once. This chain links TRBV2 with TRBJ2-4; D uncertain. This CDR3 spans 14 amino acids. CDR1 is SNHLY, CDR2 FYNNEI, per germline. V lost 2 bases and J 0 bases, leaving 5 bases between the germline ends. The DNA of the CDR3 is TGTGCCAGCAGTGAACAGTTAGCCAAAAACATTCAGTACTTC. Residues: CASSEQLAKNIQYF. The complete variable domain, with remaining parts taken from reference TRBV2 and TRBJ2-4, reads EPEVTQTPSHQVTQMGQEVILRCVPISNHLYFYWYRQILGQKVEFLVSFYNNEISEKSEIFDDQFSVERPDGSNFTLKIRSTKLEDSAMYFCASSEQLAKNIQYFGAGTRLSVL.

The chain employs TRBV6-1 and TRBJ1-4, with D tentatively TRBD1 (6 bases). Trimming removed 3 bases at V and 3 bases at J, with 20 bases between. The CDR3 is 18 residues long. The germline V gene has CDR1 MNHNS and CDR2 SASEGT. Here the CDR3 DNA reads TGTGCCAGCAGTGACAATATCGGTACAGGGAAGGCTAATGAAAAACTGTTTTTT. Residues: CASSDNIGTGKANEKLFF.

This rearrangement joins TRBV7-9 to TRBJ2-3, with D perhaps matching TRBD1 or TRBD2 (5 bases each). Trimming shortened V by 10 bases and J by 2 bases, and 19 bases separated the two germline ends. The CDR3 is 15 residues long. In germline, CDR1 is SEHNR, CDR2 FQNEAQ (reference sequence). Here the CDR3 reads CANEGTPGVTDTQYF. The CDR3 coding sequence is TGTGCCAACGAAGGGACCCCCGGGGTCACAGATACGCAGTATTTT.